Reported below is one TCR beta chain. These data belong to a study of regulatory T cells in long-lasting Graves disease. About the research overall: Patients with new Graves' disease had used antithyroid drugs below 3 months.

Arm-PCR of CDR3 regions with iRepertoire HTBI primers generated TCR beta libraries. Each CDR3 protein gets one entry after TCRdb re-called the multiplex PCR reads with MiXCR. The table includes about 560,000 distinct CDR3 sequences, more than 15% detected once. Germline V CDR1 and CDR2: MGHRA, YSYEKL. This CDR3 is built from 13 residues. Trimming pared 0 bases from V and 10 bases from J, leaving 13 bases between. Documented time point: newly diagnosed GD, antithyroid drugs for less than 3 months. Researchers made the TCR library from RNA that was extracted from PBMCs. The same data also went into a second study, on T cells in Graves' hyperthyroidism and ophthalmopathy. That study reports: Ophthalmopathy could be told apart from stable hyperthyroidism with a 13 V-J model. The model identified upcoming ophthalmopathy a median approximately six months ahead of onset.

The clonotype was recovered from a man between 18 and 29 years old with Graves disease. Sequenced here: peripheral blood mononuclear cells (PBMCs), sampled at new diagnosis, from a patient treated with antithyroid drugs. The chain uses TRBV4-1 and TRBJ2-7, with D unresolved. CDR3 in amino acids: CASSQDLKSEQYF. The DNA of the CDR3 is TGCGCCAGCAGCCAAGATCTTAAGTCGGAACAGTACTTC.